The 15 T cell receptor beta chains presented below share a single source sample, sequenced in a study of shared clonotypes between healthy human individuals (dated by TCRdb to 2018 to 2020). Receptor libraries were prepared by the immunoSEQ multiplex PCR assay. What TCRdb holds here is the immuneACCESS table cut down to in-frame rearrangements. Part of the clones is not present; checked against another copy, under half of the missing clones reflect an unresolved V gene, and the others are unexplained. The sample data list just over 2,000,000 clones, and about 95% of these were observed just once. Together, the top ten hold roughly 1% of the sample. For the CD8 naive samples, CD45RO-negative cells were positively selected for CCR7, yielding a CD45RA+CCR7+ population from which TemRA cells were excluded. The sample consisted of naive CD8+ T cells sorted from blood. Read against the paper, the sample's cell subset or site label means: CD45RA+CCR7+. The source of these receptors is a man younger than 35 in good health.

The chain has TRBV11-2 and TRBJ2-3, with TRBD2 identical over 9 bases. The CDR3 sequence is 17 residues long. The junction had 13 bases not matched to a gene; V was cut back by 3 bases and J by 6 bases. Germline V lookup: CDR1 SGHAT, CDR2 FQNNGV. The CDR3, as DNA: TGTGCCAGCAGCTTGGACGAAGTGATAGCGGGAGCGGATACGCAGTATTTT. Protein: CASSLDEVIAGADTQYF.

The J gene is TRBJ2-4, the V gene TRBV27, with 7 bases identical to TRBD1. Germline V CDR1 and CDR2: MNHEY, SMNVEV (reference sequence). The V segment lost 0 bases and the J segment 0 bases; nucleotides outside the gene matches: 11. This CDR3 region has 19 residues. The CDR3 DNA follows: TGTGCCAGCAGTTTATCGTGGAGACAGGGACCCTTAGCCAAAAACATTCAGTACTTC. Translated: CASSLSWRQGPLAKNIQYF.

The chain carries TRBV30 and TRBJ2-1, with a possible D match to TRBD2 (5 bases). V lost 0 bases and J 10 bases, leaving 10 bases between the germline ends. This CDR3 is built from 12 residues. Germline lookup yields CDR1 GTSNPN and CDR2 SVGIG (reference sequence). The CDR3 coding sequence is TGTGCCTGGAGTGTAGACTACGGCGAGCAGTTCTTC. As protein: CAWSVDYGEQFF.

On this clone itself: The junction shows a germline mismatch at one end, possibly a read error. The CDR3 sequence is CARSEGGGAGELFF. The CDR3 DNA reads TGCGCCCGCAGTGAGGGAGGGGGGGCCGGGGAGCTGTTTTTT. This sequence joins TRBV10-1 and TRBJ2-2; the D gene is possibly TRBD2 (7 bases). The length of the CDR3 is 14 residues. CDR1 WNHNN and CDR2 SYGVQD come from the germline V gene (reference sequence).

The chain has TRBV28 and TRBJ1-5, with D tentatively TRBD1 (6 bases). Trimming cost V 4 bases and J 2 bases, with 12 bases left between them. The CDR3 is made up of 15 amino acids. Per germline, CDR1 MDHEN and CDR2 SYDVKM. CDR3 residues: CASSWYREGNQPQHF. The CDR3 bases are TGTGCCAGCAGTTGGTACAGGGAGGGCAATCAGCCCCAGCATTTT.

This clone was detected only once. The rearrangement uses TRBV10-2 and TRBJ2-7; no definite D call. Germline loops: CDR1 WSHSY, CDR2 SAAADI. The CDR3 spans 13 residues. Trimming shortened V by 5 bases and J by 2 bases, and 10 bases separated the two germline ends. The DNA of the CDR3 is TGCGCCAGCAGTCTCGACTCCCCCTACGAGCAGTACTTC. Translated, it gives CASSLDSPYEQYF.

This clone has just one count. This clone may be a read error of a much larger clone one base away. The CDR3 loop reads CAWSQTLNTEASF. CDR3 nucleotides: TGTGCCTGGAGTCAAACACTGAACACTGAAGCTTCCTTT. J is TRBJ1-1 and V is TRBV30; D remains unclear. Germline V gene sequence: CDR1 GTSNPN, CDR2 SVGIG (reference sequence). This CDR3 has 13 amino acids.

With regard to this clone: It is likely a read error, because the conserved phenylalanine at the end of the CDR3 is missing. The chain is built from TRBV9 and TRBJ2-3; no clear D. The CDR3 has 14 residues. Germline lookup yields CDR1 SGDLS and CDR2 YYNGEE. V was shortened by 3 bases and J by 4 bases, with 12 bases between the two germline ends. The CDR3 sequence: CASSGLMTADTQYV. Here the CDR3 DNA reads TGTGCCAGCAGCGGGTTAATGACCGCAGATACGCAGTATGTT.

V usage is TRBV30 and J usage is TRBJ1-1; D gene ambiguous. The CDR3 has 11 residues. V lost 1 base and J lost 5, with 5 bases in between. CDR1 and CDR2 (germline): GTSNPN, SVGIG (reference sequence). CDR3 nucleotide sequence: TGTGCCTGGAGTGAGAGGACTGAAGCTTTCTTT. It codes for CAWSERTEAFF.

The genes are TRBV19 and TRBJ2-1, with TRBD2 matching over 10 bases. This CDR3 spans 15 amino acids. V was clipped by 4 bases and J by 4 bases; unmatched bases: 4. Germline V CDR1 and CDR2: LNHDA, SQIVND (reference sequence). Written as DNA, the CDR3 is TGTGCCAGTAGTAGCCTAGCGGGGGTTTACAATGAGCAGTTCTTC. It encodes CASSSLAGVYNEQFF.

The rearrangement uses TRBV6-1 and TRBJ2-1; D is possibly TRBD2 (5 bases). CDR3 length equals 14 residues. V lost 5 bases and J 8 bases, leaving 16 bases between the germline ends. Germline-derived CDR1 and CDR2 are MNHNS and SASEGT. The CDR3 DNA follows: TGTGCCAGCAGTTTCTGGACTCGGAGCGATGAGCAGTTCTTC. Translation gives CASSFWTRSDEQFF.

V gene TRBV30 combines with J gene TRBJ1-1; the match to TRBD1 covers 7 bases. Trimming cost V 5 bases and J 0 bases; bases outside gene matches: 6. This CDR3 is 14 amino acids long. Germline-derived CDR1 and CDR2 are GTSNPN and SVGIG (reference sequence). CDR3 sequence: CAWERGQMNTEAFF. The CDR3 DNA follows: TGTGCCTGGGAGAGGGGACAGATGAACACTGAAGCTTTCTTT. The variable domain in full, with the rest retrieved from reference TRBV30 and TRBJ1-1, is SQTIHQWPATLVQPVGSPLSLECTVEGTSNPNLYWYRQAAGRGLQLLFYSVGIGQISSEVPQNLSASRPQDRQFILSSKKLLLSDSGFYLCAWERGQMNTEAFFGQGTRLTVV.

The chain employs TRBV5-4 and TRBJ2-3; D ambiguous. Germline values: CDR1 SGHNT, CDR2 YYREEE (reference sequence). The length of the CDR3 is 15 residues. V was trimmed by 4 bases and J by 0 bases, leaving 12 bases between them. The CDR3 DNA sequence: TGTGCCAGCAGCCCACCGGGTATGAGCACAGATACGCAGTATTTT. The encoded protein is CASSPPGMSTDTQYF.

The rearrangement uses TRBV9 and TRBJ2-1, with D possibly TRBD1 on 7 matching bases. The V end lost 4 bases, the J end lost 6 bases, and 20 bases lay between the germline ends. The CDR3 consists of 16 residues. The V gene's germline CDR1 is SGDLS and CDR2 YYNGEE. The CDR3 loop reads CASSLVGQGGVNEQFF. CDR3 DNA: TGTGCCAGCAGCCTGGTGGGCCAGGGGGGAGTCAATGAGCAGTTCTTC.

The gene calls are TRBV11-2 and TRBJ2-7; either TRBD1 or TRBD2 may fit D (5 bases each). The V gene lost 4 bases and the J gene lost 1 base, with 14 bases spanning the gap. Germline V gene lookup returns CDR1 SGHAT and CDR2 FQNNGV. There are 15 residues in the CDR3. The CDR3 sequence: CASSSPDWGSYEQYF. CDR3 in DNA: TGTGCCAGCAGCTCCCCGGACTGGGGGTCCTACGAGCAGTACTTC. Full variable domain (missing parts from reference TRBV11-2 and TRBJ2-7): EAGVAQSPRYKIIEKRQSVAFWCNPISGHATLYWYQQILGQGPKLLIQFQNNGVVDDSQLPKDRFSAERLKGVDSTLKIQPAKLEDSAVYLCASSSPDWGSYEQYFGPGTRLTVT.